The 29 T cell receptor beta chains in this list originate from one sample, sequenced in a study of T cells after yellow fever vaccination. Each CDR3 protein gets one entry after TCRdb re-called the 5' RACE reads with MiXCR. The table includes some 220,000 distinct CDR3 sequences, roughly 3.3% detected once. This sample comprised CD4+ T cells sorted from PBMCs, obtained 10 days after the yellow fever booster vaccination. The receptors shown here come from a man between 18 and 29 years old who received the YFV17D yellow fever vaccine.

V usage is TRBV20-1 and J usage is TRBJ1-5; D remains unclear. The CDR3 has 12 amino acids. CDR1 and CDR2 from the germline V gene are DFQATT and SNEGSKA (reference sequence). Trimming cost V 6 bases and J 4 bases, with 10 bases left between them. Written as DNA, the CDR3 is TGCAGTGCGACCAGACGGAATCAGCCCCAGCATTTT. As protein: CSATRRNQPQHF.

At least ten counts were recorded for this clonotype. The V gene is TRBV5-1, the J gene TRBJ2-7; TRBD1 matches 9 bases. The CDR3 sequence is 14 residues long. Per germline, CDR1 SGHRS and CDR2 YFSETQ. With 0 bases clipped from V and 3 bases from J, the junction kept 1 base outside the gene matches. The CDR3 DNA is TGCGCCAGCAGCTTGGGGACAGGGGTCTACGAGCAGTACGTC. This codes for CASSLGTGVYEQYV.

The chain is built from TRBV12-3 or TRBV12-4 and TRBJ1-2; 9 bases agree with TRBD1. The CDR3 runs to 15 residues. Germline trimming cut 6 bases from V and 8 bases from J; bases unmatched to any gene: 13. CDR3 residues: CASSAGTGQSLGYTF. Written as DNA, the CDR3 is TGTGCCAGCAGCGCTGGGACAGGGCAATCACTCGGCTACACCTTC.

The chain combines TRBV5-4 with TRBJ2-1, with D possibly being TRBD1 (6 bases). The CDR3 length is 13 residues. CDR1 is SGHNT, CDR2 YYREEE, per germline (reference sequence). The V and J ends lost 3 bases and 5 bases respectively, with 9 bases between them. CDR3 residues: CASSSDSNNEQFF. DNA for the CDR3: TGTGCCAGCAGCTCGGACAGTAACAATGAGCAGTTCTTC. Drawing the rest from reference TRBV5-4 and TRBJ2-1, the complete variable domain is ETGVTQSPTHLIKTRGQQVTLRCSSQSGHNTVSWYQQALGQGPQFIFQYYREEENGRGNFPPRFSGLQFPNYSSELNVNALELDDSALYLCASSSDSNNEQFFGPGTRLTVL.

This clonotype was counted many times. The CDR3 DNA reads as TGCAGCGTAATGGACAGGGGGCCTGCAACTAATGAAAAACTGTTTTTT. It translates to CSVMDRGPATNEKLFF. The chain employs TRBV29-1 and TRBJ1-4; 11 positions match TRBD1. In germline, CDR1 is SQVTM, CDR2 ANQGSEA. This CDR3 region has 16 residues. V was clipped by 6 bases and J by 0 bases; unmatched bases: 6.

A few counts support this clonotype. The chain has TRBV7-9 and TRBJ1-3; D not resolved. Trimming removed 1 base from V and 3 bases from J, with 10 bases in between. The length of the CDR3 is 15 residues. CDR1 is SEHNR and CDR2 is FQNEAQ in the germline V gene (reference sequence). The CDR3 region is CASSLGTGNGNTIYF. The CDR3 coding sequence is TGTGCCAGCAGCTTAGGCACCGGAAATGGAAACACCATATATTTT.

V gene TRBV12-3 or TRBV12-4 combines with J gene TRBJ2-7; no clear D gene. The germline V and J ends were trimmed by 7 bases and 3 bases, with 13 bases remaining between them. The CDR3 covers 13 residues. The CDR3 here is CASKNTGSYEQYF. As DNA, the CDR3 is TGTGCCAGCAAAAACACGGGTAGCTACGAGCAGTACTTC.

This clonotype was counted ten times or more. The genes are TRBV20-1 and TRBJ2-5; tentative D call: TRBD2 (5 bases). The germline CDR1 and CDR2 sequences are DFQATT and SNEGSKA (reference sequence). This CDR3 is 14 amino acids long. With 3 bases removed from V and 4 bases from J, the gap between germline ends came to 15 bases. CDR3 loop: CSARYSTRGETQYF. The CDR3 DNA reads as TGCAGTGCTAGGTACTCAACCCGGGGAGAGACCCAGTACTTC.

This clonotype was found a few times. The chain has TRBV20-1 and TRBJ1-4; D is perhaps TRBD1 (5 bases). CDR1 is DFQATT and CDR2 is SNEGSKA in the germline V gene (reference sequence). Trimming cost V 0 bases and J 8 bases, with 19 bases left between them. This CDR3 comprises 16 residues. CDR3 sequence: CSARDNGDGVREKLFF. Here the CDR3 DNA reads TGCAGTGCTAGAGATAATGGGGACGGCGTGCGCGAAAAACTGTTTTTT.

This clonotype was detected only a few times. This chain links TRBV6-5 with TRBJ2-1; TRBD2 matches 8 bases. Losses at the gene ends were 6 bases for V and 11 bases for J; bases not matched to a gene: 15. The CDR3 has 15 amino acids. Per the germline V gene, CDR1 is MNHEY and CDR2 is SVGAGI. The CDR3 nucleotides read TGTGCCAGCAGCTACGACGGGAGCGGGGGACCGAAGCAGTTCTTC. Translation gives CASSYDGSGGPKQFF.

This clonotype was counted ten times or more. The CDR3, as DNA: TGTGCCAGCAGTTACTCGAGGAGCAGTGGAGGCACTGAAGCTTTCTTT. Protein: CASSYSRSSGGTEAFF. V usage is TRBV6-5 and J usage is TRBJ1-1; the D is unclear. Germline loops: CDR1 MNHEY, CDR2 SVGAGI. The CDR3 spans 16 residues. V gave up 0 bases and J gave up 4 bases, with 15 bases separating them.

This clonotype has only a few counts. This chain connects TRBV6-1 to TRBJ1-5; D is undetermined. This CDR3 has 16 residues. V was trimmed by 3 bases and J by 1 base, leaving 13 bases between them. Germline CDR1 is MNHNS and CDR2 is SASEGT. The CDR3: CASSENSQMSNQPQHF. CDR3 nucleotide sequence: TGTGCCAGCAGTGAGAATAGTCAGATGAGCAATCAGCCCCAGCATTTT.

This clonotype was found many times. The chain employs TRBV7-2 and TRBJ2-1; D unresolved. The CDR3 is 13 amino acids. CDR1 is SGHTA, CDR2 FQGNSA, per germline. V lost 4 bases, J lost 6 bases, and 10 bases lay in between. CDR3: CASSYLRSNEQFF. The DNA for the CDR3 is TGTGCCAGCAGCTATCTCCGGTCCAATGAGCAGTTCTTC. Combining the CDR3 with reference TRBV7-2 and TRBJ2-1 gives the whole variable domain GAGVSQSPSNKVTEKGKDVELRCDPISGHTALYWYRQSLGQGLEFLIYFQGNSAPDKSGLPSDRFSAERTGGSVSTLTIQRTQQEDSAVYLCASSYLRSNEQFFGPGTRLTVL.

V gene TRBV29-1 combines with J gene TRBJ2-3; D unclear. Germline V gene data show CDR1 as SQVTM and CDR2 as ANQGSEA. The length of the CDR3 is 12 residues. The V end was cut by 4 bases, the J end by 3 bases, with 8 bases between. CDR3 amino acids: CSVAAVTDTQYF. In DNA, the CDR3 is TGCAGCGTTGCCGCGGTAACAGATACGCAGTATTTT.

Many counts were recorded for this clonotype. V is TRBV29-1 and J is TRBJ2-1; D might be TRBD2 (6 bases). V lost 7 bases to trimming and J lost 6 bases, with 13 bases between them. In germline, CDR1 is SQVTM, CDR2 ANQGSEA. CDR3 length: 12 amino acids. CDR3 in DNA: TGCAGCGCTGGAGGGCCGGGCAATGAGCAGTTCTTC. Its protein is CSAGGPGNEQFF.

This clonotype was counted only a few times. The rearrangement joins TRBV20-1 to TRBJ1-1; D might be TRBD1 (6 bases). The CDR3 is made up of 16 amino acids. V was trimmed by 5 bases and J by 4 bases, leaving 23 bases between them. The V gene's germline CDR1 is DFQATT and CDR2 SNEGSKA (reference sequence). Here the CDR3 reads CSAGGGARGRITEAFF. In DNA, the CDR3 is TGCAGTGCTGGCGGGGGGGCCCGGGGGCGGATCACTGAAGCTTTCTTT.

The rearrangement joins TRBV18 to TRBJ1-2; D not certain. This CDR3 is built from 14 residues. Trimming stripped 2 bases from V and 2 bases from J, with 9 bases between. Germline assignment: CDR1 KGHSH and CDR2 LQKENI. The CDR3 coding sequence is TGTGCCAGCTCACCAGTTAACAGAAACTATGGCTACACCTTC. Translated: CASSPVNRNYGYTF.

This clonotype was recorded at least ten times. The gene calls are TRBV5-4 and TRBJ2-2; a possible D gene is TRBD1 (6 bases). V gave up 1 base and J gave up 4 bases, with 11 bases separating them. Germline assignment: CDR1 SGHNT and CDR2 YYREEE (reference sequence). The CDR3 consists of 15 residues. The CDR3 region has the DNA TGTGCCAGCAGCTTGAACAGGGCGACCACCGGGGAGCTGTTTTTT. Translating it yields CASSLNRATTGELFF. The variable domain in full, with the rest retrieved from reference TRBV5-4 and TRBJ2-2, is ETGVTQSPTHLIKTRGQQVTLRCSSQSGHNTVSWYQQALGQGPQFIFQYYREEENGRGNFPPRFSGLQFPNYSSELNVNALELDDSALYLCASSLNRATTGELFFGEGSRLTVL.

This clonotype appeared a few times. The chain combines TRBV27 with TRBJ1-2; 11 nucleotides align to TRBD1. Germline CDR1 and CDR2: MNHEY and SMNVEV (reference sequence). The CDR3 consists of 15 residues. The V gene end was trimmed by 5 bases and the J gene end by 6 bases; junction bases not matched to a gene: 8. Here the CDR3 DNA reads TGTGCCAGCAGTCAGAGGACAGGGGGCTCGGATGGCTACACCTTC. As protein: CASSQRTGGSDGYTF.

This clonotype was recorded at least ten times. CDR3 in amino acids: CASSGGSRDEQYV. The CDR3 bases are TGTGCCAGCAGCGGAGGGTCCCGAGACGAGCAGTACGTC. The rearrangement joins TRBV21-1 to TRBJ2-7; TRBD2 reflects the table's D call only, with no check against the DNA. TRBV21-1 corresponds to a pseudogene. The CDR3 contains 13 residues.

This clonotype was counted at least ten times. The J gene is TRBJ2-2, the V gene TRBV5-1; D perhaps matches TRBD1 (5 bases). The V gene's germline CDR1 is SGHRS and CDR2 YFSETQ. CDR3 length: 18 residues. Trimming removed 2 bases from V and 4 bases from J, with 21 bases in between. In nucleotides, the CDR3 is TGCGCCAGCAGCTTTTCCTACCCTGGGGCAATCGGCACCGGGGAGCTGTTTTTT. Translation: CASSFSYPGAIGTGELFF.

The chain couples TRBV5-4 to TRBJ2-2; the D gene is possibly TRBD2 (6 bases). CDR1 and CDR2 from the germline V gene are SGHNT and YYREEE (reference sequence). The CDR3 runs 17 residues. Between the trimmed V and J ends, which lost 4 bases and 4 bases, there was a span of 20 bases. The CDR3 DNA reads TGTGCCAGCAGCCAACAACGTGGGCGGGGCGGCACCGGGGAGCTGTTTTTT. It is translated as CASSQQRGRGGTGELFF.

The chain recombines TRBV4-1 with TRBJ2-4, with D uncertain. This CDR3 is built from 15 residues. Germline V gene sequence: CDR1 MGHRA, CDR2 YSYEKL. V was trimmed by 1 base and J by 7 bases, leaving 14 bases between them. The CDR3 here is CASSQGSSYRNIQYF. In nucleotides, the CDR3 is TGCGCCAGCAGCCAAGGTAGTAGCTATAGGAACATTCAGTACTTC.

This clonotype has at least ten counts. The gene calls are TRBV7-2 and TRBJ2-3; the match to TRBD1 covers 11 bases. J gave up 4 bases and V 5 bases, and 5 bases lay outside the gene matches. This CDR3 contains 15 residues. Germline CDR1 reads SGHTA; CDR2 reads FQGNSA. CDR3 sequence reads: CASSRRDRGADTQYF. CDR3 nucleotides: TGTGCCAGCAGCCGCCGGGACAGGGGGGCAGATACGCAGTATTTT.

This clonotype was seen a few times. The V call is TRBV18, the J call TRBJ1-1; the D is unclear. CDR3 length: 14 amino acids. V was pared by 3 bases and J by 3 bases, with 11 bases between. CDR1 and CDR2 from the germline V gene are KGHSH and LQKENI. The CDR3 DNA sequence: TGTGCCAGCTCACCTACGGACGCCTACACTGAAGCTTTCTTT. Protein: CASSPTDAYTEAFF.

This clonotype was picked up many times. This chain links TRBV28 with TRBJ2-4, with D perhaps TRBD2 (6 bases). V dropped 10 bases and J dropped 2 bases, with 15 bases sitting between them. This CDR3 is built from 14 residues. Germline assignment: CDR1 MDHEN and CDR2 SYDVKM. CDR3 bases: TGTGCCATCGCCGCGGGGAGAACCAAAAACATTCAGTACTTC. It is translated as CAIAAGRTKNIQYF.

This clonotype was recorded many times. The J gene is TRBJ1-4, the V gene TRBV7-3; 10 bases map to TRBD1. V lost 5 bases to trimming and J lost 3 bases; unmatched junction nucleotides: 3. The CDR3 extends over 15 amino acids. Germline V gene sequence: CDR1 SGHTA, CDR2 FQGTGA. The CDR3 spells CASSNGQGANEKLFF. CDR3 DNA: TGTGCCAGCAGCAACGGACAGGGGGCTAATGAAAAACTGTTTTTT. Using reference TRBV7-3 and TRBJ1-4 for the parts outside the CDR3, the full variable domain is GAGVSQTPSNKVTEKGKYVELRCDPISGHTALYWYRQSLGQGPEFLIYFQGTGAADDSGLPNDRFFAVRPEGSVSTLKIQRTERGDSAVYLCASSNGQGANEKLFFGSGTQLSVL.

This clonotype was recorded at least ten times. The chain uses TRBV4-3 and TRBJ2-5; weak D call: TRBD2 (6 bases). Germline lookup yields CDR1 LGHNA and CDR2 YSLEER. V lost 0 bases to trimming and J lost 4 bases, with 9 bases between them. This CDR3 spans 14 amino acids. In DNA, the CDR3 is TGCGCCAGCAGCCAAGACTGGAGGGGAGAGACCCAGTACTTC. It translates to CASSQDWRGETQYF.

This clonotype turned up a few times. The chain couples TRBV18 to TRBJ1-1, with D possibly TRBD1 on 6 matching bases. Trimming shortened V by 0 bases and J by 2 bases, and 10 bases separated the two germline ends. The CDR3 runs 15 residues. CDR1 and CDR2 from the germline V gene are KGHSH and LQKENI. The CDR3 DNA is TGTGCCAGCTCACCACCGACAGGTCCTAACACTGAAGCTTTCTTT. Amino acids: CASSPPTGPNTEAFF.